What follows are 10 T cell receptor beta chains derived from one specimen sequenced in a study of cytomegalovirus exposure and HLA in healthy donors. Profiling relied on immunoSEQ multiplex PCR, and the TCRdb table lists in-frame clones only, not all of them. The profile shows tens of thousands of clones, just over 90% of them singletons. Sequencing was performed on PBMCs. The receptors were sampled from a man aged 25 to 45 in good health and CMV-seronegative.

The chain links TRBV4-2 to TRBJ1-5; the D is unclear. The ends were cut back, 0 bases at V and 0 bases at J, with 3 bases in the middle. The CDR3 has 14 amino acids. CDR1 and CDR2 from the germline V gene are LGHNA and YNFKEQ. The CDR3 DNA reads as TGTGCCAGCAGCCAAGAAGCTAGCAATCAGCCCCAGCATTTT. Amino acid sequence: CASSQEASNQPQHF.

The chain links TRBV30 to TRBJ2-3; TRBD1 matches at 7 bases. The CDR3 runs 14 residues. CDR1 GTSNPN and CDR2 SVGIG come from the germline V gene (reference sequence). The trim removed 4 bases at V and 4 bases at J, leaving 8 bases unmatched. The DNA of the CDR3 is TGTGCCTGGAAAGTCCCGGGACAGTCAGATACGCAGTATTTT. This codes for CAWKVPGQSDTQYF.

CDR3 loop: CASSPGVGSGANVLTF. In DNA, the CDR3 is TGTGCCAGCAGCCCCGGGGTGGGCTCTGGGGCCAACGTCCTGACTTTC. This chain joins TRBV7-2 and TRBJ2-6; D is possibly TRBD2 (5 bases). Trimming took off 5 bases at V and 0 bases at J, with 11 bases between the two ends. The CDR3 loop spans 16 amino acids. Germline V CDR1 and CDR2: SGHTA, FQGNSA.

V usage is TRBV10-3 and J usage is TRBJ1-2; perhaps TRBD1 as D (6 bases). This CDR3 comprises 14 residues. V lost 10 bases to trimming and J lost 6 bases, with 21 bases between them. Germline assignment: CDR1 ENHRY and CDR2 SYGVKD. CDR3 nucleotide sequence: TGTGCCACCGTAGGGACACCCCCCGGCGATGGCTACACCTTC. It yields the protein CATVGTPPGDGYTF.

The chain is built from TRBV27 and TRBJ2-3; D gene uncertain. Trimming removed 7 bases from V and 2 bases from J, with 13 bases in between. The CDR3 spans 14 residues. The germline V gene has CDR1 MNHEY and CDR2 SMNVEV (reference sequence). The CDR3 bases are TGTGCCAGCAACCCATCCAGATTCACAGATACGCAGTATTTT. This encodes CASNPSRFTDTQYF.

The V gene is TRBV5-1, the J gene TRBJ2-5; D perhaps matches TRBD1 (5 bases). The length of the CDR3 is 15 residues. Germline CDR1 SGHRS, CDR2 YFSETQ. Trimming left V 3 bases short and J 2 bases short, with 14 bases between. Here the CDR3 reads CASSSHFRGQETQYF. Here the CDR3 DNA reads TGCGCCAGCAGCTCCCATTTTAGGGGACAAGAGACCCAGTACTTC.

The CDR3 coding sequence is TGTGCCAGCAGTTTATCCCCTCTAGCCTACGAGCAGTACTTC. It translates to CASSLSPLAYEQYF. This rearrangement joins TRBV27 to TRBJ2-7; D is uncertain. CDR3 length equals 14 residues. V was clipped by 0 bases and J by 2 bases, with 8 bases between them. CDR1 is MNHEY, CDR2 SMNVEV, per germline (reference sequence).

The chain combines TRBV7-6 with TRBJ2-5; the match to TRBD1 covers 7 bases. In germline, CDR1 is SGHVS, CDR2 FNYEAQ. The V segment lost 4 bases and the J segment 5 bases; nucleotides outside the gene matches: 13. This CDR3 is built from 16 residues. This CDR3 is CASSSHPNRGVETQYF. CDR3 in DNA: TGTGCCAGCAGCTCCCATCCCAACAGGGGAGTGGAGACCCAGTACTTC.

V is TRBV28 and J is TRBJ2-5, with D possibly matching TRBD2 (5 bases). This CDR3 is built from 13 residues. V lost 4 bases to trimming and J lost 9 bases, with 15 bases between them. Germline loops: CDR1 MDHEN, CDR2 SYDVKM. CDR3 amino acids: CASSSRTPQAQYF. The CDR3 DNA is TGTGCCAGCAGTTCTAGGACTCCCCAGGCCCAGTACTTC.

The V gene is TRBV7-2, the J gene TRBJ1-2, with TRBD1 as a possible D gene (6 bases). The CDR3 runs 14 residues. Germline CDR1 and CDR2: SGHTA and FQGNSA. V was clipped by 2 bases and J by 8 bases, with 15 bases between them. CDR3 region: CASSLNSRGNGYTF. The CDR3 coding sequence is TGTGCCAGCAGCTTAAACTCCAGGGGAAACGGCTACACCTTC.